This TCR beta chain emerged from a study of blood T cells in healthy people across ages. Together with a sample-barcoded 5' primer, a J-beta primer mix was included in a second PCR lasting roughly 6 to 12 cycles. One entry per CDR3 protein results from TCRdb running MiXCR on the 5' RACE reads. The repertoire holds over 1,500,000 distinct CDR3 sequences, with 39% as singletons. Trimming removed 2 bases from V and 2 bases from J; junction bases left unmatched: 9. The CDR3 runs to 17 residues. CDR1 and CDR2 from the germline V gene are DFQATT and SNEGSKA (reference sequence). The sample consisted of blood. The chain combines TRBV20-1 with TRBJ2-3; 11 bases agree with TRBD2. The source is a human donor in good health. In nucleotides, the CDR3 is TGCAGTGCTAGACCAACGACTAGCGGGGACTACACAGATACGCAGTATTTT. The encoded protein is CSARPTTSGDYTDTQYF.